The clone carrying this T cell receptor (beta chain) was detected many times. Its antigen is not identified. Germline V CDR1 and CDR2: MNHNY, SVGAGI (reference sequence). V was shortened by 7 bases and J by 5 bases, with 11 bases between the two germline ends. The CDR3 length is 12 residues. This specimen belongs to a study of neurological immune-mediated disorders. General study results and limits: A possible signature appeared as one related-CDR3 cluster, in which phylogenetic grouping placed the repertoires of 18 of 34 multiple sclerosis patients. None of the CDR3 amino acid sequences in expanded clones turned up in more than one subject, which points to private repertoires in all groups.

Each TCR transcript was tagged with a 10-nucleotide random UMI during 5'RACE. In TCRdb, the 5' RACE reads were re-called with MiXCR into one record per CDR3 protein. There are roughly 100,000 distinct CDR3 sequences in the sample; about 3.8% occur only once, and around 6% lies in the top ten. The sample consisted of PBMCs. The TCR was taken from a woman in her late teens or twenties with multiple sclerosis. This chain links TRBV6-6 with TRBJ2-5; maybe TRBD1 (5 bases). The CDR3 spells CASNRGRETQYF. DNA for the CDR3: TGTGCCAGCAATAGGGGCAGGGAGACCCAGTACTTC.